The next 8 T cell receptor beta chains were all read from a single sample in a study of T cell clonality in common variable immunodeficiency. TCRdb's table, derived via immunoSEQ multiplex PCR, lists solely in-frame clones and lacks some. The sample has under 65,000 clones, none seen only once; the top ten hold around 0.8%. Source material: peripheral blood mononuclear cells. These receptors originate from a person aged 18 to 70 in good health.

This clone was seen repeatedly, ten times or more. The CDR3 end lies 3 residues beyond the end of the read and is filled in from the germline J gene. The J gene is TRBJ2-3, the V gene TRBV30; 7 nucleotides match TRBD2. The V gene end was trimmed by 3 bases and the J gene end by 2 bases; junction bases not matched to a gene: 5. Germline V gene sequence: CDR1 GTSNPN, CDR2 SVGIG (reference sequence). This CDR3 has 14 residues. The sequenced CDR3 bases are TGTGCCTGGAGACGGGACTACTACACAGATACG. It codes for CAWRRDYYTDT. The full CDR3 protein is CAWRRDYYTDTQYF.

At least ten counts were recorded for this clone. This CDR3 reads CASSLEGLAGNTGELFF. The sequenced CDR3 bases are TGTGCCAGCTCACTCGAAGGACTAGCGGGGAACACCGGGGAG. The chain recombines TRBV18 with TRBJ2-2; 11 positions agree with TRBD2. The missing CDR3 end, 3 residues past where the read stops, is filled in from the germline J gene. V shed 4 bases, J shed 1 base, and the junction held 5 bases outside the gene matches. The CDR3 runs 17 residues. Germline lookup yields CDR1 KGHSH and CDR2 LQKENI.

At least ten counts were recorded for this clone. The read halts 3 residues ahead of the CDR3 end, with the missing end drawn from the germline J gene. The chain has TRBV6-2 or TRBV6-3 and TRBJ1-2; 7 nucleotides agree with TRBD1. The CDR3 contains 14 residues. From germline, CDR1 is MNHEY and CDR2 SVGEGT. V lost 11 bases and J lost 4; bases outside the gene matches: 13. The CDR3 region is CACYHGQAGYGYTF. The CDR3 DNA, read in part, is TGTGCCTGCTACCATGGACAGGCGGGCTATGGC.

With regard to this clone: The read finishes 3 residues shy of the CDR3 end, and the germline J gene is used to complete it. This chain joins TRBV2 and TRBJ1-1; 9 bases map to TRBD1. Germline trimming cut 4 bases from V and 4 bases from J; bases unmatched to any gene: 4. Germline V CDR1 and CDR2: SNHLY, FYNNEI. The CDR3 sequence is 14 residues long. The covered CDR3 bases are TGTGCCAGCAGTGGGGACAGGGTGAGCACTGAA. The encoded protein is CASSGDRVSTE. The CDR3 in full is CASSGDRVSTEAFF.

This clone was counted many times. The CDR3 here is CASSFEGRNQPQHF. CDR3 bases read: TGTGCCAGCAGCTTTGAGGGCCGCAATCAGCCC. The chain links TRBV7-9 to TRBJ1-5; no firm D call. The read gets to within 3 residues of the CDR3 end, and the germline J gene fills in the rest. The CDR3 covers 14 residues. The V end lost 3 bases, the J end lost 2 bases, and 8 bases lay between the germline ends. Germline V gives CDR1 SEHNR, CDR2 FQNEAQ (reference sequence).

To note about this clone: Coverage ceases 3 residues before the CDR3 finishes, and the germline J gene fills in the end. The gene calls are TRBV5-1 and TRBJ2-1; TRBD2 matches 11 bases. The CDR3 totals 16 residues. Germline V gene sequence: CDR1 SGHRS, CDR2 YFSETQ. The V gene end was trimmed by 0 bases and the J gene end by 4 bases; junction bases not matched to a gene: 3. The sequenced part of the CDR3 DNA is TGCGCCAGCAGCTTGGCGGGACTAGCGGCATACAATGAG. Translated: CASSLAGLAAYNE. The whole CDR3 sequence reads CASSLAGLAAYNEQFF.

Ten or more counts support this clone. The CDR3 is cut off 3 residues early in the read; its end comes from the germline J gene. The chain is built from TRBV20-1 and TRBJ2-7, with D possibly matching TRBD2 (6 bases). V was clipped by 3 bases and J by 4 bases, with 19 bases between them. This CDR3 contains 15 residues. Germline V CDR1 and CDR2: DFQATT, SNEGSKA (reference sequence). The part of the CDR3 DNA that was read is TGCAGTGCTAGTATCGGCGGGCAGGCGGGATACGAG. Translation: CSASIGGQAGYE. The CDR3 reads in full as CSASIGGQAGYEQYF.

In this sample, this clone turned up many times. The read ends 3 residues before the CDR3 terminus; that terminus is restored from the germline J gene. V and J are TRBV10-1 and TRBJ2-3; D is unclear. The CDR3 extends over 13 amino acids. V dropped 0 bases and J dropped 6 bases, with 7 bases sitting between them. Germline CDR1 WNHNN, CDR2 SYGVQD (reference sequence). The sequenced CDR3 bases are TGCGCCAGCAGTGAGTCGCCACAGGATACG. Translation: CASSESPQDT. From start to end, the CDR3 is CASSESPQDTQYF.